This is a list of T cell receptor beta chains from one sample in a study of tumor-infiltrating lymphocytes in oesophageal squamous cell carcinoma. TCRdb re-called the PCR reads with MiXCR, one entry per CDR3 protein. This sample has 20,000 or so distinct CDR3 sequences, with more than 35% found just once. Sequenced: esophageal tumor tissue. These TCRs come from a male donor with esophageal squamous cell carcinoma. Each CDR3 is given with its conserved first and last residue.

v_gene	j_gene	CDR3aa
TRBV7-6	TRBJ2-7	CASSTGGEQYF
TRBV12-3/TRBV12-4	TRBJ2-7	CASSPGIEQYF
TRBV6-2/TRBV6-3	TRBJ2-1	CASTTQGEYNEQFF
TRBV10-3	TRBJ2-5	CAISEGQINSPLHF
TRBV11-2	TRBJ2-5	CASSLENSGEQYF
TRBV6-6	NA	CASSYSISGQGGTETQYF
TRBV7-2	TRBJ2-1	CASSSGQHNEQFF
TRBV6-8	TRBJ2-3	CASSSDRGLSTDTQYF
TRBV5-6	TRBJ2-7	CASSLEDSTYEQYF
TRBV6-8	NA	CASSYVHSGDYEQYF
TRBV28	TRBJ2-6	CASSPGSAGANVLTF
TRBV6-2/TRBV6-3	TRBJ2-5	CASSYPWTNEQYF
TRBV7-2	TRBJ2-1	CASSPFLGGGYNEQFF
TRBV2	TRBJ2-5	CASSDGTSNFAETQYF
TRBV11-1	NA	CASSFGVLSYNEQFF
TRBV12-3/TRBV12-4	TRBJ2-3	CASRRQGLTDTQYF
TRBV7-2	TRBJ2-4	CASGLAAGTDTQYF
TRBV11-2	TRBJ2-7	CASSPYREAYEQYF
TRBV6-1	TRBJ2-5	CASSALLFPPYEQYF
TRBV24-1	TRBJ2-7	CATSDPTSLMGEQYF
TRBV28	TRBJ1-5	CASSFSQTPNQPQHF
TRBV12-5	TRBJ2-6	CASGPPGQGSSGANVLTF
TRBV7-9	TRBJ2-7	CASSFLAGEVYEQYF
TRBV7-2	TRBJ2-7	CASSFPLRRSYEQYF